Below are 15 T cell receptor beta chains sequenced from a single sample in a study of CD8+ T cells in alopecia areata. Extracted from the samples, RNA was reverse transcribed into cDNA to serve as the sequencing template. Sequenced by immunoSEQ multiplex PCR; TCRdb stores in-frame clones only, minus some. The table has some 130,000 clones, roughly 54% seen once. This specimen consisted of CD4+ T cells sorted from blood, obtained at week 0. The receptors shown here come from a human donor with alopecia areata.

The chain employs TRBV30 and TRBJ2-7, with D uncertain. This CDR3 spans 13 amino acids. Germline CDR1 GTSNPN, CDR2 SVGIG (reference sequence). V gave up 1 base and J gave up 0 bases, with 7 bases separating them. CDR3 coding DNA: TGTGCCTGGAGTGCGGACGGCTCCTACGAGCAGTACTTC. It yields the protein CAWSADGSYEQYF.

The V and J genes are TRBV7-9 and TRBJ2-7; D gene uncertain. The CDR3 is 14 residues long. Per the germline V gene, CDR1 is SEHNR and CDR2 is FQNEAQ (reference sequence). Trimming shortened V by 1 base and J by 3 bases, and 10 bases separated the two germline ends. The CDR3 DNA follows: TGTGCCAGCAGCTTAGGGACGCAAGTCTACGAGCAGTACTTC. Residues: CASSLGTQVYEQYF.

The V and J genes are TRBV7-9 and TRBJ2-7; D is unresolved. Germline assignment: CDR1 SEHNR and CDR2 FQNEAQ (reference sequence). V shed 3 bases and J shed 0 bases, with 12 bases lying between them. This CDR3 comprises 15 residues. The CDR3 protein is CASSFLGGDSYEQYF. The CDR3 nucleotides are TGTGCCAGCAGCTTTCTGGGCGGAGACTCCTACGAGCAGTACTTC. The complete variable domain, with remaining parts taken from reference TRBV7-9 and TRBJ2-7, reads DTGVSQNPRHKITKRGQNVTFRCDPISEHNRLYWYRQTLGQGPEFLTYFQNEAQLEKSRLLSDRFSAERPKGSFSTLEIQRTEQGDSAMYLCASSFLGGDSYEQYFGPGTRLTVT.

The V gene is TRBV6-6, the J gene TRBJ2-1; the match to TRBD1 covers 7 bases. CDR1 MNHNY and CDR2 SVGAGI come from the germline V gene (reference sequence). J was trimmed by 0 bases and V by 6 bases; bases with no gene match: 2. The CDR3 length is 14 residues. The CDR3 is CASRTGSSYNEQFF. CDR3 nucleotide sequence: TGTGCCAGCAGGACAGGGTCCTCCTACAATGAGCAGTTCTTC.

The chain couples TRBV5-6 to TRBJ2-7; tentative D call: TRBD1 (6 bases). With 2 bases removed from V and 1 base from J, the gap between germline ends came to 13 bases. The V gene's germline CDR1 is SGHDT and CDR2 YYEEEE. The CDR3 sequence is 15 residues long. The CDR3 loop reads CASSFTVGQSYEQYF. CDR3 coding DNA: TGTGCCAGCAGCTTTACCGTAGGACAGTCCTACGAGCAGTACTTC.

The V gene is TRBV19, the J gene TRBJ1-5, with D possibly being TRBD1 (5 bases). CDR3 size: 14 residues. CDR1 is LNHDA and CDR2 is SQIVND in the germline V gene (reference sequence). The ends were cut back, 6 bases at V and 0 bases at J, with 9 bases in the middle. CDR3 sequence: CASRMGLSNQPQHF. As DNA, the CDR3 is TGTGCCAGTAGAATGGGACTTAGCAATCAGCCCCAGCATTTT.

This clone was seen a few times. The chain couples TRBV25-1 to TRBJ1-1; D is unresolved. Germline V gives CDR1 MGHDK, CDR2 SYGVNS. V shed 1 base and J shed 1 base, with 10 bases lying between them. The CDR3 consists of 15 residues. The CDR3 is CASSESGKENTEAFF. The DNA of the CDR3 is TGTGCCAGCAGTGAATCTGGAAAGGAGAACACTGAAGCTTTCTTT. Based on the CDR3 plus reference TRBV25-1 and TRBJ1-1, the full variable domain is EADIYQTPRYLVIGTGKKITLECSQTMGHDKMYWYQQDPGMELHLIHYSYGVNSTEKGDLSSESTVSRIRTEHFPLTLESARPSHTSQYLCASSESGKENTEAFFGQGTRLTVV.

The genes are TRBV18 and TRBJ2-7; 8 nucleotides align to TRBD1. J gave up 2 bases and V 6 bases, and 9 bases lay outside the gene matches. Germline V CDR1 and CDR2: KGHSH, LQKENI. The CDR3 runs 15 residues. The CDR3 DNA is TGTGCCAGCTCTCGAATGGGGACAGGCCCCTACGAGCAGTACTTC. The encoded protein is CASSRMGTGPYEQYF.

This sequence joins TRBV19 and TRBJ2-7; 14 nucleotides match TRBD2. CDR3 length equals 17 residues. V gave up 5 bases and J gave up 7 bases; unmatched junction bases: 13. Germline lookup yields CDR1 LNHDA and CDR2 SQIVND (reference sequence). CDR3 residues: CASSSGTSGSKGYEQYF. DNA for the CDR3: TGTGCCAGTAGTTCCGGGACTAGCGGGAGTAAAGGTTATGAGCAGTACTTC.

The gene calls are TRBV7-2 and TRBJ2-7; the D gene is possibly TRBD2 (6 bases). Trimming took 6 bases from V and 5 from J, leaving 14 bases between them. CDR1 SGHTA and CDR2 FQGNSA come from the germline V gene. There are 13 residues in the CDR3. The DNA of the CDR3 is TGTGCCAGCAGGCGTATTTCGGGGGACGAGCAGTACTTC. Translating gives CASRRISGDEQYF.

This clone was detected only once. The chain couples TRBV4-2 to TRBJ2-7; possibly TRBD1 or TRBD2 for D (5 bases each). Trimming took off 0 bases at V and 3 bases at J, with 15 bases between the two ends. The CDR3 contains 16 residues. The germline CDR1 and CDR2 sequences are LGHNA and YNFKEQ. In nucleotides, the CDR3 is TGTGCCAGCAGCCAAGATAAGGGGACGGAACTCTACGAGCAGTACTTC. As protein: CASSQDKGTELYEQYF.

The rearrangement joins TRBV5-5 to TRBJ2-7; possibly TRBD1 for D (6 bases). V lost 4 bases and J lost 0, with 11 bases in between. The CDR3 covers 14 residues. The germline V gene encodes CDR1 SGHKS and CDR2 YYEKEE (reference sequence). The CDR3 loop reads CASSTTGISYEQYF. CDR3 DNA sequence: TGTGCCAGCAGCACGACAGGTATCTCCTACGAGCAGTACTTC.

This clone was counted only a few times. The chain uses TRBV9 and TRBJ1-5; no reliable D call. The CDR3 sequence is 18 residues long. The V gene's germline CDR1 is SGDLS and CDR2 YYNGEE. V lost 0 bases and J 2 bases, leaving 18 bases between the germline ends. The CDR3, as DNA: TGTGCCAGCAGCGTAGCTACATCTTGGCAGTTGGGCAATCAGCCCCAGCATTTT. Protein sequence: CASSVATSWQLGNQPQHF.

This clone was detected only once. The DNA of the CDR3 is TGTGCCAGCTCATCGCTGACAGACCAAGAGACCCAGTACTTC. Its translation is CASSSLTDQETQYF. This chain joins TRBV18 and TRBJ2-5, with TRBD1 as a possible D gene (5 bases). CDR1 and CDR2 from the germline V gene are KGHSH and LQKENI. With 5 bases removed from V and 0 bases from J, the gap between germline ends came to 10 bases. The CDR3 totals 14 residues.

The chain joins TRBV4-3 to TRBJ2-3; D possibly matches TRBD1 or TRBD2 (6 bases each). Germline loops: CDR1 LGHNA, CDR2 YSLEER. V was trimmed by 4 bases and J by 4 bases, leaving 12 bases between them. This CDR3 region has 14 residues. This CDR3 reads CASSPSGASDTQYF. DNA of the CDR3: TGCGCCAGCAGCCCTTCGGGGGCCTCAGATACGCAGTATTTT.